The present T cell receptor (beta chain) was sequenced within a study of T cell responses to AZD1222 COVID-19 vaccine. The germline V gene encodes CDR1 MDHEN and CDR2 SYDVKM. V trimming: 8 bases; J trimming: 6 bases; junction bases outside the gene matches: 6. CDR3 length: 12 residues. Study conclusions and caveats: No day 14 peak samples; only post-peak repertoires were characterized. Of spike-specific TCRs, nearly half reportedly target regions left unmutated in variants. Females made up more of the donors, who were largely white British, and clonal diversity may have come out too low.

The table came from immunoSEQ multiplex PCR; TCRdb's copy has only in-frame clones and leaves some out. The data show under 150,000 clones, about nine tenths seen once. Only one count was recorded for this clone. Its specificity is unknown. This chain links TRBV28 with TRBJ1-2; 7 bases agree with TRBD1. Sample: peripheral blood, taken on day 0 of AZD1222 vaccination. This receptor was identified in an adult in good health. CDR3: CASWTGENGYTF. In nucleotides, the CDR3 is TGTGCCAGCTGGACAGGAGAGAATGGCTACACCTTC.